Listed here is a single T cell receptor (beta chain). This clone was counted at least ten times. Its specific antigen is unknown. Base qualities are not recorded, but no much larger clone differs from it by a single base. Germline trimming amounts to 0 bases on V and 7 bases on J, with 12 as the count of junction bases outside the gene matches. The CDR3 spans 18 residues, from the cysteine through the phenylalanine. The only DNA kept is the CDR3, 54 bases in frame from the first base. Per the germline V gene, SGDLS is the CDR1 and YYNGEE is the CDR2. These data are taken from a study of metastatic and nonmetastatic thyroid tumors (dated by TCRdb to about 2020). Regarding the complete study: The researchers compared repertoires between peripheral blood samples and tumor or nodule tissue samples from patients with malignant or benign thyroid disease.

None of the patients had been given any treatment before thyroid surgery. Patient clinical samples collected from the early 2010s to the late 2010s were retrospectively analysed using T-cell receptor beta sequencing. Broad study findings and their caveats: TCR beta diversity was reported as significantly higher in malignant tumors than in benign nodules, in both blood and tumor samples.

The library came from PCR. Sequenced on an Illumina HiSeq 4000. High-throughput sequencing was used to profile the CDR3 region of the TCR beta-chain in every patient. The published analysis was carried out like this. A classifier to discriminate distant-metastatic papillary thyroid cancer patients was built from CDR3 differences across clinicopathological groups. Repertoire diversity was assessed with the Shannon index, and tumor-blood repertoire similarity with the Morisita-Horn index. TCRdb ran its own pipeline on the public reads, namely fastp trimming at Q25 and MiXCR clone calling, and kept in-frame beta chains. The V and J calls reflect TCRdb's pipeline rather than the authors' work. This sample holds 14,000 to 15,000 clones; 20% to 30% were observed only once. Less than 8.5% of the sample lies in the top ten.

The sequence derives from a female donor with papillary thyroid cancer or a benign thyroid nodule (not recorded which). Some clones in this sample may be carry-over from other donors' samples. Sequencing was carried out using tumor tissue. The chain couples TRBV9 to TRBJ2-1; 11 central nucleotides agree with TRBD2. The nucleotide sequence is TGTGCCAGCAGCGTAGCCCCTTCGCTAGCGGGAGGTAAGAATGAGCAGTTCTTC. Its product reads: CASSVAPSLAGGKNEQFF.